This TCR beta chain was sequenced for a study of shared clonotypes between healthy human individuals. This CDR3 region has 13 residues. CDR1 is LNHDA, CDR2 SQIVND, per germline (reference sequence). Trimming took off 6 bases at V and 0 bases at J, with 8 bases between the two ends. Turning to this clone: Antigen: not known.

Sequencing used immunoSEQ multiplex PCR; TCRdb keeps in-frame clones, though not all of them. The sample includes some 2,500,000 clones, roughly 90% of them seen just once. Study-level findings and limits: Large sequencing depth failed to make sorted-subset sequencing complete, rarefaction showed.

What was sequenced was naive CD4+ T cells from PBMCs. The subset denotes: CD45RA+ positively selected. The chain carries TRBV19 and TRBJ1-2; D is uncertain. This clonotype was sampled from a man younger than 30 in good health. Some clones in this sample may be carry-over from other donors' samples. The CDR3 sequence is CASRRAPNYGYTF. CDR3 sequence (DNA): TGTGCCAGTAGAAGGGCGCCTAACTATGGCTACACCTTC.